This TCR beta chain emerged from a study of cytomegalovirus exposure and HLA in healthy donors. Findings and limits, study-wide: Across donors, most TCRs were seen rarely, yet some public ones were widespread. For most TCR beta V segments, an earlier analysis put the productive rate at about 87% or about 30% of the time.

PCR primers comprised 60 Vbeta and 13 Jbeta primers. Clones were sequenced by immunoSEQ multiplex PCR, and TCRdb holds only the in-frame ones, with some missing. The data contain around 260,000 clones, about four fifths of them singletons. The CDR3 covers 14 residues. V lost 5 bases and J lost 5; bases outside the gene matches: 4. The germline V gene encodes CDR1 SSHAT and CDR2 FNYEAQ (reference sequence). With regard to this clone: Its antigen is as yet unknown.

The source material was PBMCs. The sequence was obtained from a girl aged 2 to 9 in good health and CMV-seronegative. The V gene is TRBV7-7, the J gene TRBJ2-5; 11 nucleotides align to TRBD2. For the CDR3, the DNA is TGTGCCAGCAGCACGCCTAGCGGGGGGGAGACCCAGTACTTC. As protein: CASSTPSGGETQYF.